This T cell receptor beta chain was observed in a study of blood T cell repertoires in COVID-19. About the research overall: Italy, Spain and the United States were the sources of the convalescent and acute COVID-19 samples.

In the original workflow: From reference gene primer amplification, estimates of nucleated cell counts were derived. Data came from immunoSEQ multiplex PCR; TCRdb stores just in-frame clones and leaves some out. Clone size and V and J calls were adopted from that table, with D and trimming inferred from the DNA. The table has around 300,000 clones, 89% seen once; the top ten hold about 0.94%. Deletions cut 5 bases from V and 2 bases from J, with 7 bases between. Germline V lookup: CDR1 SGHDN, CDR2 FVKESK. The CDR3 totals 13 residues. This clone was seen only once. Input material: peripheral blood. The source of this sequence is a woman aged 35 to 49 who had recovered from COVID-19. The chain uses TRBV14 and TRBJ1-3; D remains unclear. CDR3 sequence: CASSNTAGNTIYF. The CDR3 DNA follows: TGTGCCAGCAGCAATACAGCTGGAAACACCATATATTTT.